These 27 T cell receptor beta chains came from one sample sequenced in a study of regulatory T cells in long-lasting Graves disease. According to the study, TCR beta libraries were built with iRepertoire HTBI primers and CDR3-region Arm-PCR. TCRdb re-derived calls from the multiplex PCR reads in MiXCR, one entry per CDR3 protein. The sample has a few hundred thousand distinct CDR3 sequences, around 23% seen once. The time point: persistent/refractory GD, antithyroid drugs over 5 years with positive TRAb. With RNA extracted from PBMCs as input, the TCR library was made. The sequenced sample was peripheral blood mononuclear cells (PBMCs), obtained when the disease was refractory, from a patient treated with antithyroid drugs. These receptors originate from a woman between 40 and 55 years old with Graves disease.

The J gene is TRBJ2-5, the V gene TRBV10-3; 11 bases map to TRBD1. The CDR3 runs to 15 residues. Germline CDR1 and CDR2: ENHRY and SYGVKD. J was trimmed by 5 bases and V by 5 bases; bases with no gene match: 7. The CDR3 coding sequence is TGTGCCATCAGTCCCGGACAGGGGGCTATGGAGACCCAGTACTTC. Its translation is CAISPGQGAMETQYF.

The chain carries TRBV7-9 and TRBJ1-4, with D hard to call. Germline loops: CDR1 SEHNR, CDR2 FQNEAQ (reference sequence). V lost 5 bases, J lost 8 bases, and 18 bases lay in between. This CDR3 comprises 15 residues. The CDR3 here is CASSRTIHGSEKLFF. CDR3 bases: TGTGCCAGCAGCCGAACAATCCACGGTTCAGAAAAACTGTTTTTT. Based on the CDR3 plus reference TRBV7-9 and TRBJ1-4, the full variable domain is DTGVSQNPRHKITKRGQNVTFRCDPISEHNRLYWYRQTLGQGPEFLTYFQNEAQLEKSRLLSDRFSAERPKGSFSTLEIQRTEQGDSAMYLCASSRTIHGSEKLFFGSGTQLSVL.

The CDR3 DNA reads as TGTGCCAGCAGCGTAGACGCGGGAGTTATAGGCGAGCAGTACTTC. This sequence encodes CASSVDAGVIGEQYF. The chain couples TRBV9 to TRBJ2-7; 7 bases are a match to TRBD2. The CDR3 is 15 amino acids. V trimming: 0 bases; J trimming: 6 bases; junction bases outside the gene matches: 9. CDR1 is SGDLS and CDR2 is YYNGEE in the germline V gene.

The rearrangement links TRBV10-3 to TRBJ2-7; perhaps D is TRBD1 or TRBD2 (6 bases each). Trimming cost V 6 bases and J 2 bases, with 11 bases left between them. The CDR3 length is 13 residues. In germline, CDR1 is ENHRY, CDR2 SYGVKD. Here the CDR3 reads CAIRVGGTYEQYF. The CDR3 bases are TGTGCCATCAGAGTAGGGGGGACCTACGAGCAGTACTTC.

This clonotype occurred many times. The DNA for the CDR3 is TGTGCCAGCAGGGAGGGGCCCCCCTACGAGCAGTACTTC. Translation gives CASREGPPYEQYF. The V and J genes are TRBV2 and TRBJ2-7, with D possibly TRBD2 on 6 matching bases. The CDR3 is 13 amino acids. V gave up 6 bases and J gave up 2 bases, with 11 bases separating them. The germline CDR1 and CDR2 sequences are SNHLY and FYNNEI.

The chain uses TRBV7-3 and TRBJ1-5, with a weak D call TRBD1 (5 bases). The CDR3 is 16 amino acids. The V gene lost 2 bases and the J gene lost 1 base, with 12 bases spanning the gap. The germline CDR1 and CDR2 sequences are SGHTA and FQGTGA. The CDR3 is CASSLFGGKSNQPQHF. In DNA form, the CDR3 reads TGTGCCAGCAGCTTATTCGGGGGGAAGAGCAATCAGCCCCAGCATTTT.

This clonotype has only a few counts. In DNA, the CDR3 is TGTGCCAGCAGCGCGGGACAGACCTATAGCAATCAGCCCCAGCATTTT. Translation: CASSAGQTYSNQPQHF. The gene calls are TRBV7-8 and TRBJ1-5; 7 bases are shared with TRBD1. This CDR3 is built from 16 residues. Trimming removed 5 bases from V and 0 bases from J; junction bases left unmatched: 7. Germline V CDR1 and CDR2: SGHVS, FQNEAQ.

The rearrangement uses TRBV20-1 and TRBJ2-2; possibly TRBD2 for D (6 bases). V was pared by 2 bases and J by 1 base, with 14 bases between. The CDR3 totals 16 residues. Germline assignment: CDR1 DFQATT and CDR2 SNEGSKA (reference sequence). The CDR3 bases are TGCAGTGCTAGACCCCCCGCGGGGCTGAACACCGGGGAGCTGTTTTTT. Residues: CSARPPAGLNTGELFF.

This clonotype was seen repeatedly, ten times or more. The CDR3 DNA reads TGTGCCAGCAGCTTAGATTTCGGATTCGGGGAGACCCAGTACTTC. Protein: CASSLDFGFGETQYF. The J gene is TRBJ2-5, the V gene TRBV11-2; D gene uncertain. Trimming removed 0 bases at V and 5 bases at J, with 13 bases between. The length of the CDR3 is 15 residues. From germline, CDR1 is SGHAT and CDR2 FQNNGV.

This clonotype was recorded many times. V usage is TRBV29-1 and J usage is TRBJ2-7, with D perhaps matching TRBD2 (5 bases). Looked up from germline, CDR1 is SQVTM and CDR2 is ANQGSEA. V was shortened by 0 bases and J by 2 bases, with 11 bases between the two germline ends. This CDR3 comprises 14 residues. CDR3 protein: CSVEDSGLTYEQYF. CDR3 nucleotide sequence: TGCAGCGTTGAAGATTCAGGACTCACCTACGAGCAGTACTTC.

This clonotype was counted at least ten times. The chain couples TRBV28 to TRBJ2-7; 9 bases align to TRBD1. Germline V gene data show CDR1 as MDHEN and CDR2 as SYDVKM. J gave up 7 bases and V 5 bases, and 9 bases lay outside the gene matches. There are 14 residues in the CDR3. CDR3 coding DNA: TGTGCCAGCAGTCCGGGACAGGGTTCCCTGGAGCAGTACTTC. Encoded protein: CASSPGQGSLEQYF.

This rearrangement joins TRBV4-1 to TRBJ1-4; the D gene is possibly TRBD1 (6 bases). Germline V gene sequence: CDR1 MGHRA, CDR2 YSYEKL. There are 16 residues in the CDR3. V lost 3 bases to trimming and J lost 4 bases, with 15 bases between them. In DNA form, the CDR3 reads TGCGCCAGCAGCCATCCCGGACAGAAGTTTAATGAAAAACTGTTTTTT. It translates to CASSHPGQKFNEKLFF.

This chain uses TRBV19 with TRBJ2-1, with TRBD1 matching over 8 bases. Germline V lookup: CDR1 LNHDA, CDR2 SQIVND (reference sequence). With 5 bases clipped from V and 4 bases from J, the junction kept 13 bases outside the gene matches. This CDR3 has 17 amino acids. CDR3 in DNA: TGTGCCAGTAGTCTACCCCTCGACAGGGGCCTGTACAATGAGCAGTTCTTC. It is translated as CASSLPLDRGLYNEQFF.

This clonotype has just a few counts. V and J are TRBV5-6 and TRBJ2-6; D unclear. Germline V gene lookup returns CDR1 SGHDT and CDR2 YYEEEE. Trimming stripped 0 bases from V and 0 bases from J, with 10 bases between. The CDR3 has 17 amino acids. CDR3 region: CASSLASGLSGANVLTF. The CDR3 DNA sequence: TGTGCCAGCAGCTTGGCGAGTGGGCTCTCTGGGGCCAACGTCCTGACTTTC.

On this clonotype: Its ends do not fully match the called genes, so a read error is possible. The chain recombines TRBV28 with TRBJ1-1; D is uncertain. The CDR3 has 13 residues. Germline V lookup: CDR1 MDHEN, CDR2 SYDVKM. The CDR3 loop is CASSLVLNAEAFF. As DNA, the CDR3 is TGTGCCAGCAGTTTGGTCTTGAACGCTGAAGCTTTCTTT.

This clonotype was picked up many times. The chain carries TRBV6-1 and TRBJ1-6, with D perhaps matching TRBD1 (5 bases). Germline V CDR1 and CDR2: MNHNS, SASEGT. This CDR3 is built from 13 residues. With 6 bases removed from V and 13 bases from J, the gap between germline ends came to 16 bases. CDR3 sequence (DNA): TGTGCCAGCAGGAAAGGAGGGGATTTGCCCCTCCACTTT. It encodes CASRKGGDLPLHF.

In its sample, this clonotype was seen a few times. The rearrangement uses TRBV20-1 and TRBJ2-2; TRBD2 matches 14 bases. In germline, CDR1 is DFQATT, CDR2 SNEGSKA (reference sequence). The V gene end was trimmed by 6 bases and the J gene end by 8 bases; junction bases not matched to a gene: 11. The CDR3 consists of 16 residues. The CDR3 region has the DNA TGCAGTGCCAACTACCCGGGACTAGCGGGAGTGGGGGAGCTGTTTTTT. As protein: CSANYPGLAGVGELFF.

The gene calls are TRBV10-3 and TRBJ2-7; tentative D call: TRBD2 (7 bases). The CDR3 extends over 14 amino acids. Trimming shortened V by 1 base and J by 2 bases, and 9 bases separated the two germline ends. Germline CDR1 reads ENHRY; CDR2 reads SYGVKD. CDR3 sequence: CAISEFGGPYEQYF. CDR3 sequence (DNA): TGTGCCATCAGTGAGTTCGGGGGGCCCTACGAGCAGTACTTC.

This clonotype was seen a few times. This rearrangement joins TRBV5-1 to TRBJ2-7; D is uncertain. V gave up 3 bases and J gave up 9 bases, with 13 bases separating them. The CDR3 loop spans 12 amino acids. Germline V gene data show CDR1 as SGHRS and CDR2 as YFSETQ. The CDR3 DNA is TGCGCCAGCAGCTACCTCTCTGGTATGCAGTACTTC. This gives the protein CASSYLSGMQYF.

This clonotype has ten or more counts. The chain combines TRBV12-3 or TRBV12-4 with TRBJ2-2, with 9 positions matching TRBD1. The junction had 5 bases not matched to a gene; V was cut back by 6 bases and J by 3 bases. This CDR3 contains 15 residues. CDR3 coding DNA: TGTGCCAGCAGCACAGGGGACAGGGACACCGGGGAGCTGTTTTTT. It specifies CASSTGDRDTGELFF.

This clonotype was detected ten times or more. The rearrangement uses TRBV28 and TRBJ2-7, with D unresolved. The CDR3 loop spans 12 amino acids. V was clipped by 5 bases and J by 7 bases, with 12 bases between them. Germline V gene lookup returns CDR1 MDHEN and CDR2 SYDVKM. CDR3 protein: CASSLMVGEQYF. The CDR3 DNA reads as TGTGCCAGCAGTCTCATGGTAGGGGAGCAGTACTTC.

The chain recombines TRBV7-9 with TRBJ2-2, with D unresolved. This CDR3 is 14 amino acids long. Per the germline V gene, CDR1 is SEHNR and CDR2 is FQNEAQ (reference sequence). The V end lost 1 base, the J end lost 4 bases, and 7 bases lay between the germline ends. The CDR3 region is CASSLGQSTGELFF. CDR3 DNA sequence: TGTGCCAGCAGCTTAGGGCAATCCACCGGGGAGCTGTTTTTT.

The chain uses TRBV5-1 and TRBJ2-1; the D gene could be TRBD1 or TRBD2 (5 bases each). Germline V gene lookup returns CDR1 SGHRS and CDR2 YFSETQ. The CDR3 has 17 residues. Deletions cut 4 bases from V and 4 bases from J, with 21 bases between. CDR3 bases: TGCGCCAGCAGCCTAGTCGGGGCAGGGTTCGCGTACAATGAGCAGTTCTTC. Translation: CASSLVGAGFAYNEQFF.

The chain is built from TRBV30 and TRBJ2-5, with a weak D call TRBD2 (6 bases). Trimming shortened V by 5 bases and J by 0 bases, and 7 bases separated the two germline ends. This CDR3 is 12 amino acids long. Per germline, CDR1 GTSNPN and CDR2 SVGIG (reference sequence). The CDR3 DNA is TGTGCCTGGGGGGGGTACCAAGAGACCCAGTACTTC. It specifies CAWGGYQETQYF.

There are many counts of this clonotype. The chain links TRBV27 to TRBJ2-7, with 7 bases fitting TRBD1. Losses at the gene ends were 6 bases for V and 6 bases for J; bases not matched to a gene: 11. The CDR3 contains 14 residues. Per the germline V gene, CDR1 is MNHEY and CDR2 is SMNVEV (reference sequence). The CDR3 is CASRTDASGGEQYF. The CDR3 nucleotides read TGTGCCAGCAGGACTGATGCCTCAGGGGGCGAGCAGTACTTC.

The chain combines TRBV7-2 with TRBJ2-7; TRBD2 is a possible D gene (5 bases). V was clipped by 5 bases and J by 1 base, with 12 bases between them. The CDR3 runs 14 residues. In germline, CDR1 is SGHTA, CDR2 FQGNSA. The CDR3 here is CASSLRASSYEQYF. The CDR3 region has the DNA TGTGCCAGCAGCCTGCGGGCCTCTTCCTACGAGCAGTACTTC.

This clonotype was seen more than once but under ten times. This chain joins TRBV5-1 and TRBJ1-1, with TRBD1 matching over 8 bases. With V trimmed by 1 base and J by 5 bases, 7 bases remained unmatched. This CDR3 has 15 amino acids. CDR1 SGHRS and CDR2 YFSETQ come from the germline V gene. DNA of the CDR3: TGCGCCAGCAGCTTGAGAGGACAGGGAGAGACTGAAGCTTTCTTT. Its protein is CASSLRGQGETEAFF.